The sequence of this TCR beta chain was determined in a study of shared clonotypes between healthy human individuals. Profiled with immunoSEQ multiplex PCR; TCRdb holds only in-frame clones, not every one. The repertoire includes approximately 2,000,000 clones, about nine tenths of them detected once, and 0.3% to 0.4% sits in the top ten. The germline gives CDR1 SGHRS, CDR2 YFSETQ. The CDR3 consists of 16 residues. The V end lost 0 bases, the J end lost 6 bases, and 18 bases lay between the germline ends. The healthy adult donors were HIV-negative and reported no recent acute infections or vaccinations. The donor cohort consisted entirely of Caucasian adults residing in Nashville, Tennessee.

This chain joins TRBV5-1 and TRBJ1-1, with D hard to call. The sequenced sample was naive CD4+ T cells from PBMCs. Subset indicated: CD45RA+ positively selected. This sequence originates from a man between 18 and 35 years old in good health. Some clones in this sample may be carry-over from other donors' samples. The CDR3 nucleotides are TGCGCCAGCAGCTTGGGGGCCCTCAGCCCGTCCGCTGAAGCTTTCTTT. Residues: CASSLGALSPSAEAFF.